This entry is about one TCR beta chain. Antigen specificity is unknown. Sample treatment: oral pan-JAK inhibitor, 5-10 mg twice daily. This sample is part of a study of CD8+ T cells in alopecia areata. The wider study: Oral tofacitinib (5 to 10 mg twice daily) was administered to treated patients. Study-level findings and limits: Persistence of many expanded lesional clones was seen in scalp and blood during tofacitinib. Treatment with tofacitinib significantly lowered scalp clonality and reduced expanded CD8+ clones among the top 100.

Extraction and reverse transcription of RNA yielded cDNA as the sequencing template. The repertoire was sequenced with immunoSEQ multiplex PCR; TCRdb's copy has only in-frame clones and lacks some. This table holds 190,000 or so clones, about 60% found once. Sequenced material: CD8+ T cells sorted from blood, taken at week 24, from a patient treated with tofacitinib. This TCR was sampled from a human donor with alopecia areata.

Here the CDR3 reads CASSVGQGDGYTF. The CDR3 nucleotides read TGTGCCAGCAGCGTAGGACAGGGTGATGGCTACACCTTC. The chain has TRBV9 and TRBJ1-2; 7 nucleotides agree with TRBD1. Germline V CDR1 and CDR2: SGDLS, YYNGEE. V lost 0 bases to trimming and J lost 6 bases; unmatched junction nucleotides: 2. This CDR3 contains 13 residues.